These T cell receptor beta chains were read from a single sample in a study of blood T cell repertoires in COVID-19. TCRdb keeps only in-frame clones here, not all; method: immunoSEQ multiplex PCR. This table holds over 400,000 clones, about 88% found once. Sequenced input: peripheral blood. Receptors originate from a woman aged 50 to 60 with COVID-19, enrolled during active disease. CDR3s include the opening cysteine and the closing phenylalanine or tryptophan. D genes are given only for firm matches. A clone size is listed for some rows: how often the clone was seen (once, few, many), or a class if it is expanded.

12,-,TRBD1,TRBV10-3,TRBJ1-1,CATEQGAGEAFF,TGTGCTACCGAACAGGGGGCGGGAGAAGCTTTCTTT
14,few,-,TRBV6-5,TRBJ2-7,CASSYIADPYEQYF,TGTGCCAGCAGTTACATCGCGGATCCCTACGAGCAGTACTTC
16,few,-,TRBV7-9,TRBJ1-3,CASSLPTGPDRNTIYF,TGTGCCAGCAGCCTTCCGACAGGTCCCGATCGAAACACCATATATTTT
16,-,-,TRBV10-3,TRBJ2-3,CAISERRGGVADTQYF,TGTGCCATCAGTGAACGGAGAGGAGGAGTGGCAGATACGCAGTATTTT
15,few,TRBD1,TRBV11-2,TRBJ1-5,CASSLGGQFNQPQHF,TGTGCCAGCAGCTTAGGGGGACAGTTCAATCAGCCCCAGCATTTT
14,-,-,TRBV5-4,TRBJ1-2,CASSMFSREGGYTF,TGTGCCAGCAGCATGTTCAGCAGGGAAGGAGGCTACACCTTC
13,-,-,TRBV14,TRBJ1-2,CASSRGGPYGYTF,TGTGCCAGCAGCCGGGGGGGTCCCTATGGCTACACCTTC
15,-,-,TRBV6-1,TRBJ1-1,CASSEAAGENTEAFF,TGTGCCAGCAGTGAAGCGGCAGGGGAGAACACTGAAGCTTTCTTT
13,-,-,TRBV12-5,TRBJ2-7,CASGLGLAYEQYF,TGTGCTAGTGGTTTGGGACTTGCATACGAGCAGTACTTC
14,-,TRBD2,TRBV5-5,TRBJ2-2,CASSLAGITGELFF,TGTGCCAGCAGCTTAGCGGGGATCACCGGGGAGCTGTTTTTT
12,-,-,TRBV29-1,TRBJ1-1,CSVVAENTEAFF,TGCAGCGTTGTGGCAGAGAACACTGAAGCTTTCTTT
12,-,-,TRBV12-3/TRBV12-4,TRBJ2-1,CAASRGYNEQFF,TGTGCCGCGAGCCGGGGGTACAATGAGCAGTTCTTC
13,-,-,TRBV27,TRBJ1-1,CATADGMNTEAFF,TGTGCCACCGCGGATGGTATGAACACTGAAGCTTTCTTT
12,-,TRBD2,TRBV2,TRBJ2-7,CASRDYLPEQYF,TGTGCCAGCCGGGACTACCTCCCTGAGCAGTACTTC
15,few,-,TRBV4-1,TRBJ1-5,CASSPKGGYDQPQHF,TGCGCCAGCAGCCCGAAAGGGGGATACGATCAGCCCCAGCATTTT
18,-,TRBD2,TRBV29-1,TRBJ2-1,CSVVTGLALSRSYNEQFF,TGCAGCGTTGTAACGGGACTAGCTCTTTCCCGTTCCTACAATGAGCAGTTCTTC
14,-,-,TRBV6-5,TRBJ2-3,CASSEGVRGGTQYF,TGTGCCAGCAGCGAGGGGGTCCGCGGGGGTACGCAGTATTTT
17,-,TRBD1,TRBV29-1,TRBJ2-3,CSVEDRGGQGGTDTQYF,TGCAGCGTTGAAGATCGAGGGGGACAGGGCGGCACAGATACGCAGTATTTT
14,-,TRBD2,TRBV15,TRBJ2-4,CATSRDDRGGWQYF,TGTGCCACCAGCAGAGATGACCGGGGGGGCTGGCAGTACTTC
12,once,-,TRBV2,TRBJ1-5,CASSDQNQPQHF,TGTGCCAGCAGTGATCAGAATCAGCCCCAGCATTTT
14,-,-,TRBV5-1,TRBJ2-5,CASSLSDHKETQYF,TGCGCCAGCAGCTTGAGTGATCACAAAGAGACCCAGTACTTC
15,-,TRBD1,TRBV20-1,TRBJ1-2,CSASEWDSNSNGYTF,TGCAGTGCTAGTGAGTGGGACAGTAACTCCAATGGCTACACCTTC
14,-,-,TRBV19,TRBJ1-2,CASSPRGWDYGYTF,TGTGCCAGTAGTCCAAGGGGTTGGGACTATGGCTACACCTTC
13,-,-,TRBV24-1,TRBJ1-1,CATSGTTNTEAFF,TGTGCCACCAGTGGGACAACTAACACTGAAGCTTTCTTT
15,-,-,TRBV2,TRBJ1-5,CASSPLRGSNQPQHF,TGTGCCAGCAGTCCCCTCAGGGGTAGCAATCAGCCCCAGCATTTT
15,-,-,TRBV28,TRBJ1-5,CASSFEGLGNQPQHF,TGTGCCAGCAGTTTCGAGGGACTGGGCAATCAGCCCCAGCATTTT
15,-,TRBD1,TRBV27,TRBJ1-2,CASSQNTGTGISYTF,TGTGCCAGCAGTCAAAATACCGGGACAGGGATAAGCTACACCTTC
12,once,TRBD1,TRBV15,TRBJ1-5,CATAGQGQPQHF,TGTGCCACCGCTGGACAGGGGCAGCCCCAGCATTTT
16,-,TRBD1,TRBV5-1,TRBJ1-2,CASSWLGGTGGDGYTF,TGCGCCAGCAGCTGGCTAGGAGGGACAGGGGGCGATGGCTACACCTTC